These 20 T cell receptor beta chains originate from one sample sequenced in a study of T-cell memory formation after mild COVID-19 (dated by TCRdb to the early 2020s). Library preparation employed 5' RACE. These reads were obtained on an Illumina NovaSeq 6000. TCRdb reworked the public reads: Q25 trimming with fastp, MiXCR clone assembly, productive beta chains retained. Rows are combined by CDR3 protein, so each entry shows the most common genes and DNA. This sample has 350,000 to 500,000 distinct CDR3 sequences in its table, and about 20% of those were observed once. The leading ten clones occupy 20% to 25% of the sample. Sequencing input: PBMCs or a T cell subset sorted from them (not recorded which). The receptor set was obtained from a man aged 18 to 30 who had mild COVID-19 (a few samples of this study predate the infection). The sample titles of this study are shuffled in the database, so cell type and time point are left out; the donor was told from shared clones.

The J gene is TRBJ2-2, the V gene TRBV28, with 9 bases aligning to TRBD1. J lost 5 bases, V lost 5 bases, and 9 bases had no gene match. In germline, CDR1 is MDHEN, CDR2 SYDVKM. The CDR3 length is 16 residues. The CDR3 DNA follows: TGTGCCAGCAGTGCCTTGGGACAGGGTGGAACCGGGGAGCTGTTTTTT. Its translation: CASSALGQGGTGELFF.

The V and J genes are TRBV4-1 and TRBJ1-3, with D possibly TRBD1 on 5 matching bases. The length of the CDR3 is 19 residues. CDR1 is MGHRA and CDR2 is YSYEKL in the germline V gene. Trimming left V 3 bases short and J 2 bases short, with 23 bases between. CDR3 coding DNA: TGCGCCAGCAGCCAGCCGCTTTGGGGCCCAAAGATGGCTGGAAACACCATATATTTT. Translated, it gives CASSQPLWGPKMAGNTIYF.

The chain joins TRBV20-1 to TRBJ1-2, with D unresolved. The CDR3 length is 12 residues. V dropped 3 bases and J dropped 7 bases, with 12 bases sitting between them. The V gene's germline CDR1 is DFQATT and CDR2 SNEGSKA (reference sequence). CDR3 loop: CSASKGFGGYTF. For the CDR3, the DNA is TGCAGTGCTAGTAAGGGTTTCGGTGGCTACACCTTC.

This clonotype came up a few times. This sequence joins TRBV24-1 and TRBJ2-1; possibly TRBD1 for D (6 bases). Trimming took off 1 base at V and 8 bases at J, with 17 bases between the two ends. The CDR3 is 16 amino acids. The germline V gene encodes CDR1 KGHDR and CDR2 SFDVKD. CDR3 coding DNA: TGTGCCACCAGTGATTTAAGTACAGGGAGTTTAGATGAGCAGTTCTTC. Protein product: CATSDLSTGSLDEQFF.

This clonotype was counted a few times. The chain combines TRBV7-3 with TRBJ2-5; possible D gene TRBD1, 6 bases. The CDR3 spans 14 residues. Germline V lookup: CDR1 SGHTA, CDR2 FQGTGA. V was trimmed by 5 bases and J by 1 base, leaving 11 bases between them. The CDR3 here is CASSIQGGQETQYF. For the CDR3, the DNA is TGTGCCAGCAGCATACAGGGTGGCCAAGAGACCCAGTACTTC.

This clonotype was seen only a few times. The chain combines TRBV19 with TRBJ2-2; D call uncertain. V was clipped by 5 bases and J by 4 bases, with 8 bases between them. This CDR3 is built from 13 residues. Per the germline V gene, CDR1 is LNHDA and CDR2 is SQIVND (reference sequence). In DNA form, the CDR3 reads TGTGCCAGTAGTGCCACTTCCACCGGGGAGCTGTTTTTT. Its translation: CASSATSTGELFF. The variable domain in full, with the rest retrieved from reference TRBV19 and TRBJ2-2, is DGGITQSPKYLFRKEGQNVTLSCEQNLNHDAMYWYRQDPGQGLRLIYYSQIVNDFQKGDIAEGYSVSREKKESFPLTVTSAQKNPTAFYLCASSATSTGELFFGEGSRLTVL.

The rearrangement links TRBV29-1 to TRBJ1-1; no firm D call. This CDR3 contains 8 residues. CDR1 is SQVTM and CDR2 is ANQGSEA in the germline V gene. Trimming removed 4 bases from V and 8 bases from J, with 2 bases in between. The CDR3 sequence: CSVGEAFF. DNA of the CDR3: TGCAGCGTTGGAGAAGCTTTCTTT. Combining the CDR3 with reference TRBV29-1 and TRBJ1-1 gives the whole variable domain SAVISQKPSRDICQRGTSLTIQCQVDSQVTMMFWYRQQPGQSLTLIATANQGSEATYESGFVIDKFPISRPNLTFSTLTVSNMSPEDSSIYLCSVGEAFFGQGTRLTVV.

This clonotype was seen a handful of times. The CDR3 loop reads CASSSVQGVGDTQYF. CDR3 DNA sequence: TGTGCCAGCTCGTCCGTCCAGGGGGTTGGGGATACGCAGTATTTT. J is TRBJ2-3 and V is TRBV6-2 or TRBV6-3; 7 bases agree with TRBD1. J gave up 6 bases and V 8 bases, and 14 bases lay outside the gene matches. The CDR3 runs 15 residues. The germline gives CDR1 MNHEY, CDR2 SVGEGT.

In nucleotides, the CDR3 is TGTGCCAGCAGTTTATCGGGACTACTGGCCTACGAGCAGTACTTC. It translates to CASSLSGLLAYEQYF. This sequence joins TRBV27 and TRBJ2-7; TRBD2 aligns across 7 bases. From germline, CDR1 is MNHEY and CDR2 SMNVEV (reference sequence). Trimming at V came to 0 bases and at J to 2 bases, leaving 4 bases not matched to a gene. The CDR3 is 15 residues long.

This clonotype has more than one count but fewer than ten. V usage is TRBV15 and J usage is TRBJ2-1; D is perhaps TRBD1 or TRBD2 (6 bases each). The germline CDR1 and CDR2 sequences are LNHNV and YYDKDF (reference sequence). This CDR3 has 15 amino acids. V lost 0 bases to trimming and J lost 5 bases, with 11 bases between them. The CDR3 DNA is TGTGCCACCAGCAGAGATCGGGGGCCAAACAATGAGCAGTTCTTC. It translates to CATSRDRGPNNEQFF.

The chain employs TRBV12-3 or TRBV12-4 and TRBJ2-7, with D possibly being TRBD1 or TRBD2 (5 bases each). With 3 bases removed from V and 2 bases from J, the gap between germline ends came to 11 bases. The CDR3 sequence is 14 residues long. The CDR3 region has the DNA TGTGCCAGCAGTTTTGGCAGGGACCCCTACGAGCAGTACTTC. This encodes CASSFGRDPYEQYF.

This clonotype was found a few times. J is TRBJ1-6 and V is TRBV7-9, with D possibly TRBD1 on 6 matching bases. CDR3 size: 14 residues. V lost 7 bases and J lost 5, with 12 bases in between. Germline-derived CDR1 and CDR2 are SEHNR and FQNEAQ (reference sequence). CDR3 sequence (DNA): TGTGCCAGCAAAGGGGGATCGGATAATTCACCCCTCCACTTT. It yields the protein CASKGGSDNSPLHF.

To note about this clonotype: A read error is possible here, since a much larger clone lies one base away. The genes are TRBV4-1 and TRBJ2-3; TRBD1 is a possible D gene (6 bases). Germline V gives CDR1 MGHRA, CDR2 YSYEKL. This CDR3 region has 16 residues. CDR3 coding DNA: TGCGCCAGCAGCCAAGAGGGACATCCTAGCACAGATTCGCAGTATTTT. Its protein product is CASSQEGHPSTDSQYF.

The sample holds a few counts of this clonotype. CDR3 coding DNA: TGTGCCAGTAGTATCACCTCGGGCAGACCTAATCAGCCCCAGCATTTT. This encodes CASSITSGRPNQPQHF. The chain is built from TRBV19 and TRBJ1-5; D gene ambiguous. Trimming stripped 3 bases from V and 4 bases from J, with 16 bases between. CDR3 length: 16 amino acids. Germline V lookup: CDR1 LNHDA, CDR2 SQIVND (reference sequence).

This chain uses TRBV7-9 with TRBJ2-7; D is unresolved. The V end was cut by 5 bases, the J end by 7 bases, with 12 bases between. The germline V gene encodes CDR1 SEHNR and CDR2 FQNEAQ (reference sequence). The CDR3 contains 12 residues. CDR3 sequence: CASSLGRREQYV. The DNA for the CDR3 is TGTGCCAGCAGCCTTGGTCGGCGGGAGCAGTACGTC.

This chain joins TRBV5-5 and TRBJ2-1; D gene uncertain. This CDR3 comprises 13 residues. Germline assignment: CDR1 SGHKS and CDR2 YYEKEE (reference sequence). Deletions cut 4 bases from V and 4 bases from J, with 9 bases between. The CDR3 is CASSVTEYNEQFF. CDR3 nucleotides: TGTGCCAGCAGCGTGACTGAGTACAATGAGCAGTTCTTC.

The chain combines TRBV2 with TRBJ1-6; D gene ambiguous. Looked up from germline, CDR1 is SNHLY and CDR2 is FYNNEI. V lost 7 bases to trimming and J lost 7 bases, with 14 bases between them. This CDR3 is 14 amino acids long. This CDR3 reads CASTMTSPNSPLHF. The CDR3 region has the DNA TGTGCCAGCACTATGACAAGTCCAAATTCACCCCTCCACTTT.

This chain uses TRBV20-1 with TRBJ1-5, with D uncertain. Germline V gene data show CDR1 as DFQATT and CDR2 as SNEGSKA (reference sequence). This CDR3 is 14 amino acids long. CDR3 sequence reads: CSADDLRSNQPQHF. The CDR3 bases are TGCAGCGCTGACGACCTCCGGAGCAATCAGCCCCAGCATTTT.

The rearrangement joins TRBV30 to TRBJ2-5; weak D call: TRBD1 (6 bases). Trimming left V 4 bases short and J 4 bases short, with 13 bases between. This CDR3 spans 13 amino acids. Germline-derived CDR1 and CDR2 are GTSNPN and SVGIG (reference sequence). In DNA, the CDR3 is TGTGCCTGGACGCGAAACAGGGTAGAGACCCAGTACTTC. It specifies CAWTRNRVETQYF.

The genes are TRBV5-4 and TRBJ2-3; tentatively, D is TRBD2 (5 bases). The V end lost 2 bases, the J end lost 1 base, and 11 bases lay between the germline ends. The V gene's germline CDR1 is SGHNT and CDR2 YYREEE (reference sequence). The CDR3 runs to 15 residues. The chain's CDR3 is CASSFKPEGTDTQYF. CDR3 sequence (DNA): TGTGCCAGCAGCTTCAAGCCGGAGGGCACAGATACGCAGTATTTT.